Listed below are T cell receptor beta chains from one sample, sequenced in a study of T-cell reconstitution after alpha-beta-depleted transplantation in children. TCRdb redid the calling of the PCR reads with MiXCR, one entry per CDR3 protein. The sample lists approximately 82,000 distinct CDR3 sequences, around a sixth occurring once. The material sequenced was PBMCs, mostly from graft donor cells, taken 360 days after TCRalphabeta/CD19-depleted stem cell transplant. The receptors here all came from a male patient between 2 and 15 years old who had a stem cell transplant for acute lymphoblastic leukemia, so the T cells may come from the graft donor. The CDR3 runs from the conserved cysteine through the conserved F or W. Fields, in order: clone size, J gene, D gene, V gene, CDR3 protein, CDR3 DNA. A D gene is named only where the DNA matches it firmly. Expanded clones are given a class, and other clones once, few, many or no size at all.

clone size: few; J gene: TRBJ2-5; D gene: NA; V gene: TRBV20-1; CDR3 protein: CSAIGSQETQYF; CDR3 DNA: TGCAGTGCTATTGGTAGTCAAGAGACCCAGTACTTC
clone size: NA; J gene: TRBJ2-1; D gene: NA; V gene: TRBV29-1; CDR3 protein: CSVTRLAPVNEQFF; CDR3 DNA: TGCAGCGTAACCCGACTGGCCCCAGTCAATGAGCAGTTCTTC
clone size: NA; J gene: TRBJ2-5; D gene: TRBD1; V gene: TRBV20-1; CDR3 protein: CSARGQGRETQYF; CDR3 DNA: TGCAGTGCTAGAGGACAGGGGAGGGAGACCCAGTACTTC
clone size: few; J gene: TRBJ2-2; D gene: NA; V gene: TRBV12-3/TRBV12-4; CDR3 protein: CASSLSLDTGELFF; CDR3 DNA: TGTGCCAGCAGTTTATCACTCGACACCGGGGAGCTGTTTTTT
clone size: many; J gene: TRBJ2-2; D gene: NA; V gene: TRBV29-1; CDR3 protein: CSVEDLSQGSGELFF; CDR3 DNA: TGCAGCGTTGAAGATCTTAGTCAGGGAAGCGGGGAGCTGTTTTTT
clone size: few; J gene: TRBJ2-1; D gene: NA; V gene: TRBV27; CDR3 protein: CASSAPFKIEQFF; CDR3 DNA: TGTGCCAGCAGTGCACCCTTTAAAATTGAGCAGTTCTTC
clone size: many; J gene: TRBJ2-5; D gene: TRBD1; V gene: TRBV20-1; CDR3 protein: CSAYHRGGETQYF; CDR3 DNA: TGCAGTGCTTACCACAGGGGTGGGGAGACCCAGTACTTC
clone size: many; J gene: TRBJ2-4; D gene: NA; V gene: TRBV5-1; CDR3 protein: CASSPGPFKNIQYF; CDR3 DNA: TGCGCCAGCAGCCCGGGACCCTTCAAAAACATTCAGTACTTC
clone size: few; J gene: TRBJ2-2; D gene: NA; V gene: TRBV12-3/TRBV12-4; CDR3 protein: CASSTRLLRRHTGELFF; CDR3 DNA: TGTGCCAGCAGTACCCGCTTATTGCGGAGACACACCGGGGAGCTGTTTTTT
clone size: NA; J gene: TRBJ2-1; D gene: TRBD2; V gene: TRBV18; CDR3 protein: CASSPSGPYNEQFF; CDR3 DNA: TGTGCCAGCTCGCCTAGCGGGCCCTACAATGAGCAGTTCTTC
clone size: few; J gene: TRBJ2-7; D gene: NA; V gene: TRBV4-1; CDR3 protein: CASSQATAGKLHEQYF; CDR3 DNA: TGCGCCAGCAGCCAAGCTACGGCGGGGAAGCTACACGAGCAGTACTTC
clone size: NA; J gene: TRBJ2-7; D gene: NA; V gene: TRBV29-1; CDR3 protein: CSVVEAGYEQYF; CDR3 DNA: TGCAGCGTTGTGGAAGCTGGCTACGAGCAGTACTTC
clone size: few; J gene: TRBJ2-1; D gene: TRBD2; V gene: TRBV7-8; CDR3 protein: CASSLGGLAGGFYNEQFF; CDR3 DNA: TGTGCCAGCAGCTTAGGGGGACTAGCGGGAGGGTTTTACAATGAGCAGTTCTTC
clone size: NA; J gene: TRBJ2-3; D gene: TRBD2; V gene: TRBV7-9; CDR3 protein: CASSLGAGGNRGDTQYF; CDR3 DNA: TGTGCCAGCAGCTTAGGAGCGGGAGGCAACCGAGGGGATACGCAGTATTTT
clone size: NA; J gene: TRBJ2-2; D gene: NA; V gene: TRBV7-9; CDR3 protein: CASSFGGTNTGELFF; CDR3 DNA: TGTGCCAGCAGCTTTGGCGGGACGAACACCGGGGAGCTGTTTTTT